These 16 T cell receptor beta chains share one sample of origin, sequenced in a study of blood T cell repertoires in COVID-19. Profiled with immunoSEQ multiplex PCR; TCRdb holds only in-frame clones, not every one. The sample holds 470,000 or so clones, approximately 85% seen once. Sequencing used peripheral blood. These TCRs come from a human donor in a cohort sampled during active COVID-19.

This clone was seen more than once but under ten times. The V gene is TRBV6-5, the J gene TRBJ1-5, with no clear D. Looked up from germline, CDR1 is MNHEY and CDR2 is SVGAGI. This CDR3 is 14 amino acids long. Deletions cut 8 bases from V and 1 base from J, with 12 bases between. The CDR3 DNA reads as TGTGCCAGCGAGGGTCCCTTGAGCAATCAGCCCCAGCATTTT. This sequence encodes CASEGPLSNQPQHF.

The V call is TRBV30, the J call TRBJ2-1; the D gene is possibly TRBD2 (6 bases). Germline V lookup: CDR1 GTSNPN, CDR2 SVGIG (reference sequence). Deletions cut 0 bases from V and 10 bases from J, with 16 bases between. There are 14 residues in the CDR3. CDR3 DNA: TGTGCCTGGAGTGTATTCGGGGGTACGGGGGAGCAGTTCTTC. This codes for CAWSVFGGTGEQFF.

This rearrangement joins TRBV2 to TRBJ2-7, with 9 bases fitting TRBD1. This CDR3 has 14 amino acids. CDR1 is SNHLY, CDR2 FYNNEI, per germline. J lost 3 bases, V lost 6 bases, and 6 bases had no gene match. The CDR3 DNA follows: TGTGCCAGCAGAGCCGGGACAGGGCACTACGAGCAGTACTTC. Its protein is CASRAGTGHYEQYF.

The genes are TRBV20-1 and TRBJ1-2, with 8 bases fitting TRBD1. The CDR3 spans 13 residues. Germline CDR1 is DFQATT and CDR2 is SNEGSKA (reference sequence). The V gene end was trimmed by 3 bases and the J gene end by 7 bases; junction bases not matched to a gene: 7. In DNA, the CDR3 is TGCAGTGCTAGTAGGCAGGGGGCGGTTGGCTACACCTTC. Translating it yields CSASRQGAVGYTF.

The chain has TRBV19 and TRBJ1-2; unclear D gene. The CDR3 length is 11 residues. Germline V lookup: CDR1 LNHDA, CDR2 SQIVND (reference sequence). Trimming took off 3 bases at V and 10 bases at J, with 9 bases between the two ends. CDR3: CASSIAAVYTF. Written as DNA, the CDR3 is TGTGCCAGTAGTATCGCGGCCGTCTACACCTTC.

CDR3: CASSTLRYEYNEQFF. CDR3 nucleotides: TGTGCCAGTAGTACTCTACGATACGAATACAATGAGCAGTTCTTC. The V and J genes are TRBV19 and TRBJ2-1; D remains unclear. The germline V and J ends were trimmed by 4 bases and 4 bases, with 14 bases remaining between them. The CDR3 loop spans 15 amino acids. Germline V CDR1 and CDR2: LNHDA, SQIVND (reference sequence).

The chain couples TRBV6-4 to TRBJ1-6; D unresolved. V dropped 11 bases and J dropped 13 bases, with 12 bases sitting between them. CDR1 MRHNA and CDR2 SNTAGT come from the germline V gene. CDR3 length equals 10 residues. DNA for the CDR3: TGTGCCCTTCGAGGCGATCCCCTCCACTTT. Protein: CALRGDPLHF.

The chain is built from TRBV11-2 and TRBJ1-2, with TRBD1 matching 10 bases. This CDR3 has 17 amino acids. Germline-derived CDR1 and CDR2 are SGHAT and FQNNGV. Unmatched junction bases numbered 11, after V lost 2 bases and J lost 5 bases. The CDR3 spells CASSLTLAGQGLYGYTF. The CDR3 region has the DNA TGTGCCAGCAGCTTAACTCTGGCGGGACAGGGGCTTTATGGCTACACCTTC. Based on the CDR3 plus reference TRBV11-2 and TRBJ1-2, the full variable domain is EAGVAQSPRYKIIEKRQSVAFWCNPISGHATLYWYQQILGQGPKLLIQFQNNGVVDDSQLPKDRFSAERLKGVDSTLKIQPAKLEDSAVYLCASSLTLAGQGLYGYTFGSGTRLTVV.

The V and J genes are TRBV10-3 and TRBJ1-2; 7 bases are shared with TRBD1. CDR3 length: 15 residues. Looked up from germline, CDR1 is ENHRY and CDR2 is SYGVKD. With V trimmed by 3 bases and J by 2 bases, 6 bases remained unmatched. The CDR3 nucleotides read TGTGCCATCAGTGATCCCGCAGGGGGGAACTATGGCTACACCTTC. Protein: CAISDPAGGNYGYTF.

This sequence joins TRBV7-2 and TRBJ2-7; D unclear. Germline CDR1 SGHTA, CDR2 FQGNSA. This CDR3 has 14 amino acids. Trimming removed 3 bases from V and 2 bases from J, with 11 bases in between. As DNA, the CDR3 is TGTGCCAGCAGCTTCGGCGGAGTAACCTACGAGCAGTACTTC. It codes for CASSFGGVTYEQYF.

This chain links TRBV29-1 with TRBJ1-2, with TRBD1 identical over 7 bases. The CDR3 has 14 residues. Germline V gene lookup returns CDR1 SQVTM and CDR2 ANQGSEA. With V trimmed by 1 base and J by 3 bases, 5 bases remained unmatched. CDR3 region: CSVEAGQTDYGYTF. CDR3 nucleotides: TGCAGCGTTGAAGCGGGACAGACCGACTATGGCTACACCTTC.

This chain joins TRBV6-5 and TRBJ1-1, with 9 bases fitting TRBD1. The CDR3 consists of 15 residues. Germline assignment: CDR1 MNHEY and CDR2 SVGAGI. J was trimmed by 4 bases and V by 0 bases; bases with no gene match: 3. The CDR3 loop reads CASSYSGQGSTEAFF. The DNA of the CDR3 is TGTGCCAGCAGTTACTCAGGACAGGGGAGCACTGAAGCTTTCTTT.

To note about this clone: Other DNA sequences within the sample encode an identical CDR3. The chain combines TRBV7-3 with TRBJ2-1; D possibly corresponds to TRBD2 (6 bases). Per the germline V gene, CDR1 is SGHTA and CDR2 is FQGTGA. V was pared by 4 bases and J by 3 bases, with 10 bases between. The CDR3 extends over 14 amino acids. CDR3 bases: TGTGCCAGCAGCTCCCCGGGACTCTACAATGAGCAGTTCTTC. Amino acids: CASSSPGLYNEQFF.

This sequence joins TRBV7-9 and TRBJ1-4; no reliable D call. Germline lookup yields CDR1 SEHNR and CDR2 FQNEAQ (reference sequence). Trimming shortened V by 1 base and J by 8 bases, and 11 bases separated the two germline ends. The CDR3 spans 14 residues. In nucleotides, the CDR3 is TGTGCCAGCAGCTTAGGGGTGGCGGAGGAAAAACTGTTTTTT. This sequence encodes CASSLGVAEEKLFF.

The CDR3 is CASSSTGSYEQYF. As DNA, the CDR3 is TGTGCCAGCAGCTCGACAGGCTCCTACGAGCAGTACTTC. The V gene is TRBV5-8, the J gene TRBJ2-7; TRBD1 is a possible D gene (6 bases). The CDR3 sequence is 13 residues long. Germline V CDR1 and CDR2: SGHTS, YDEGEE. Deletions cut 3 bases from V and 0 bases from J, with 7 bases between.

J is TRBJ1-2 and V is TRBV19; no clear D gene. Trimming removed 1 base at V and 4 bases at J, with 7 bases between. From germline, CDR1 is LNHDA and CDR2 SQIVND (reference sequence). The CDR3 is made up of 13 amino acids. The CDR3 loop is CASSIGLSYGYTF. CDR3 DNA: TGTGCCAGTAGTATAGGACTCTCCTATGGCTACACCTTC.